One sample yielded the 24 T cell receptor beta chains listed below, sequenced in a study of T cell repertoires in cytomegalovirus infection (dated by TCRdb to about 2019). For sequencing, an Illumina HiSeq 1500 was employed. TCRdb reran the public reads through fastp at Q25 and MiXCR, keeping productive beta chains. Rows matching on CDR3 protein sequence are summarized as one entry with the most common DNA and genes. The sample table records around 69,000 distinct CDR3 sequences; about 20% of these occur just once. The top ten constitute roughly 63% of the sample. The treatment or condition label, as the study defines it: in vitro stimulation with specific CMV peptide epitopes to enrich CMV-specific T cells. Antigen specificity for these receptors is unknown. Sequenced material: CD8+ T cells from cultured PBMCs, taken from culture after CMV antigen stimulation. The receptors originated from a human donor in good health (CMV status not recorded). Some clones in this sample may be carry-over from other donors' samples.

The chain recombines TRBV7-2 with TRBJ2-2; possible D gene TRBD1, 6 bases. The germline V gene has CDR1 SGHTA and CDR2 FQGNSA. Trimming removed 1 base from V and 5 bases from J, with 11 bases in between. This CDR3 spans 15 amino acids. For the CDR3, the DNA is TGTGCCAGCAGCTTAGTGTCCACAGGGACCGGGGAGCTGTTTTTT. As protein: CASSLVSTGTGELFF.

The chain joins TRBV5-3 to TRBJ2-1, with D perhaps matching TRBD1 or TRBD2 (6 bases each). TRBV5-3 is labeled an ORF, and its function is uncertain. Trimming took off 8 bases at V and 2 bases at J, with 11 bases between the two ends. The CDR3 spans 13 residues. The CDR3 loop reads CASRRDTYNEQFF. The CDR3 DNA sequence: TGTGCCAGCAGGAGGGACACCTACAATGAGCAGTTCTTC.

The chain carries TRBV3-1 and TRBJ2-1; D is undetermined. V shed 1 base and J shed 0 bases, with 10 bases lying between them. The CDR3 extends over 16 amino acids. The germline CDR1 and CDR2 sequences are LGHDT and YNNKEL (reference sequence). The CDR3: CASSQVRRSSYNEQFF. CDR3 in DNA: TGTGCCAGCAGCCAAGTCCGAAGGAGCTCCTACAATGAGCAGTTCTTC.

This clonotype was detected many times. V usage is TRBV27 and J usage is TRBJ2-7, with D maybe TRBD2 (5 bases). CDR1 MNHEY and CDR2 SMNVEV come from the germline V gene (reference sequence). The CDR3 runs 15 residues. The V end was cut by 0 bases, the J end by 1 base, with 10 bases between. CDR3: CASSLSRAGSYEQYF. The CDR3, as DNA: TGTGCCAGCAGTTTATCGAGGGCAGGTTCCTACGAGCAGTACTTC.

This clonotype has more than one count but fewer than ten. With a much larger clone just one base away, this may be a read error. V is TRBV7-9 and J is TRBJ2-7; 7 bases are a match to TRBD1. The CDR3 contains 14 residues. After removal of 6 bases from V and 2 bases from J, the junction contained 7 bases not matched to a gene. Germline CDR1 and CDR2: SEHNR and FQNEAQ (reference sequence). The CDR3 DNA reads TGTGCCAGCAGACCCCCGGGACAGACCTACGAGCAGTACTTC. This encodes CASRPPGQTYEQYF.

In this sample, this clonotype turned up a few times. The rearrangement joins TRBV7-2 to TRBJ1-6; perhaps TRBD1 as D (5 bases). This CDR3 spans 15 amino acids. Trimming took off 5 bases at V and 6 bases at J, with 14 bases between the two ends. Germline CDR1 is SGHTA and CDR2 is FQGNSA. The CDR3 DNA follows: TGTGCCAGCAGCATACAAGGGGACCTTAATTCACCCCTCCACTTT. Translating it yields CASSIQGDLNSPLHF.

The chain employs TRBV7-9 and TRBJ2-7; 10 bases align to TRBD2. The CDR3 covers 17 residues. CDR1 and CDR2 (germline): SEHNR, FQNEAQ (reference sequence). Germline trimming cut 5 bases from V and 6 bases from J; bases unmatched to any gene: 16. The CDR3 is CASSAPASGGLDIEQYF. The CDR3 nucleotides are TGTGCCAGCAGCGCCCCGGCTAGCGGGGGTCTAGATATCGAGCAGTACTTC.

This clonotype has more than one count but fewer than ten. The chain is built from TRBV7-6 and TRBJ1-1, with no clear D. The length of the CDR3 is 13 residues. The ends were cut back, 6 bases at V and 5 bases at J, with 13 bases in the middle. Germline V CDR1 and CDR2: SGHVS, FNYEAQ. CDR3 DNA: TGTGCCAGCAGTCCCACGGCGGGGACTGAAGCTTTCTTT. Translated: CASSPTAGTEAFF.

The V call is TRBV7-6, the J call TRBJ2-1; possible D gene TRBD2, 6 bases. CDR3 length equals 14 residues. The germline gives CDR1 SGHVS, CDR2 FNYEAQ. The V gene lost 5 bases and the J gene lost 4 bases, with 12 bases spanning the gap. The CDR3 spells CASSGGSEYNEQFF. CDR3 in DNA: TGTGCCAGCAGCGGGGGGTCAGAATACAATGAGCAGTTCTTC. Based on the CDR3 plus reference TRBV7-6 and TRBJ2-1, the full variable domain is GAGVSQSPRYKVTKRGQDVALRCDPISGHVSLYWYRQALGQGPEFLTYFNYEAQQDKSGLPNDRFSAERPEGSISTLTIQRTEQRDSAMYRCASSGGSEYNEQFFGPGTRLTVL.

Only a few counts were recorded for this clonotype. The chain recombines TRBV27 with TRBJ1-5; a possible D gene is TRBD1 (5 bases). In germline, CDR1 is MNHEY, CDR2 SMNVEV (reference sequence). The CDR3 is made up of 16 amino acids. Trimming shortened V by 3 bases and J by 6 bases, and 18 bases separated the two germline ends. Written as DNA, the CDR3 is TGTGCCAGCAGTTTCGGCTCCGGGGGTTCGGGTCAGCCCCAGCATTTT. It encodes CASSFGSGGSGQPQHF.

Ten or more counts support this clonotype. V is TRBV9 and J is TRBJ2-3; TRBD1 matches 7 bases. The V gene's germline CDR1 is SGDLS and CDR2 YYNGEE. This CDR3 has 15 amino acids. V was pared by 0 bases and J by 6 bases, with 7 bases of the junction left unmatched. The CDR3 protein is CASSVDTGDADTQYF. The CDR3 DNA reads TGTGCCAGCAGCGTAGACACAGGGGATGCGGATACGCAGTATTTT. Full variable domain (rest looked up from reference TRBV9 and TRBJ2-3): DSGVTQTPKHLITATGQRVTLRCSPRSGDLSVYWYQQSLDQGLQFLIQYYNGEERAKGNILERFSAQQFPDLHSELNLSSLELGDSALYFCASSVDTGDADTQYFGPGTRLTVL.

The chain employs TRBV4-1 and TRBJ1-1, with D hard to call. The CDR3 consists of 17 residues. CDR1 is MGHRA, CDR2 YSYEKL, per germline. V gave up 0 bases and J gave up 1 base, with 15 bases separating them. The CDR3 bases are TGCGCCAGCAGCCAAGATGGGAGAAAGGGCGGGAACACTGAAGCTTTCTTT. This sequence encodes CASSQDGRKGGNTEAFF.

This clonotype was seen more than once but under ten times. The CDR3 region is CASSRSYNEQFF. The CDR3 nucleotides are TGTGCCAGCAGCCGATCCTACAATGAGCAGTTCTTC. The chain is built from TRBV7-2 and TRBJ2-1; D is ambiguous. This CDR3 contains 12 residues. Trimming cost V 5 bases and J 1 base, with 3 bases left between them. Germline CDR1 SGHTA, CDR2 FQGNSA.

The chain links TRBV24-1 to TRBJ2-1; D is uncertain. The CDR3 is 13 residues long. Trimming stripped 1 base from V and 6 bases from J, with 6 bases between. Germline V CDR1 and CDR2: KGHDR, SFDVKD. CDR3 DNA: TGTGCCACCAGTGATTTTAGTTCCAATGAGCAGTTCTTC. This encodes CATSDFSSNEQFF.

The V gene is TRBV7-9, the J gene TRBJ1-2; D is uncertain. V dropped 5 bases and J dropped 6 bases, with 22 bases sitting between them. The CDR3 length is 16 residues. Germline assignment: CDR1 SEHNR and CDR2 FQNEAQ (reference sequence). DNA for the CDR3: TGTGCCAGCAGCCAAAGCTTAGCATCCGATGAGCATGGCTACACCTTC. Protein product: CASSQSLASDEHGYTF. The whole variable domain, filled in from reference TRBV7-9 and TRBJ1-2, reads DTGVSQNPRHKITKRGQNVTFRCDPISEHNRLYWYRQTLGQGPEFLTYFQNEAQLEKSRLLSDRFSAERPKGSFSTLEIQRTEQGDSAMYLCASSQSLASDEHGYTFGSGTRLTVV.

The table lists this clonotype with a few counts. The chain carries TRBV9 and TRBJ2-1; 7 positions match TRBD2. The CDR3 has 14 residues. V lost 4 bases and J lost 12; bases outside the gene matches: 13. Germline CDR1 is SGDLS and CDR2 is YYNGEE. CDR3 sequence: CASSPKAGLQGQFF. For the CDR3, the DNA is TGTGCCAGCAGCCCCAAAGCGGGGCTCCAAGGGCAGTTCTTC.

The V call is TRBV19, the J call TRBJ1-6; 8 bases map to TRBD1. V lost 3 bases and J lost 6; bases outside the gene matches: 7. The V gene's germline CDR1 is LNHDA and CDR2 SQIVND (reference sequence). The CDR3 contains 16 residues. The CDR3 here is CASSILGQGGNSPLHF. The CDR3 coding sequence is TGTGCCAGTAGTATTCTAGGACAGGGAGGTAATTCACCCCTCCACTTT.

This clonotype was seen a few times. The CDR3 sequence: CASSFPISPGRRAYEQYF. CDR3 DNA: TGTGCCAGCAGCTTCCCCATCAGTCCGGGACGCCGAGCCTACGAGCAGTACTTC. This rearrangement joins TRBV7-2 to TRBJ2-7; the D call may be TRBD1 or TRBD2 (5 bases each). CDR1 is SGHTA, CDR2 FQGNSA, per germline. CDR3 length: 18 residues. Trimming removed 3 bases from V and 2 bases from J, with 23 bases in between.

This clonotype was seen a few times. The rearrangement uses TRBV15 and TRBJ2-1, with 9 bases that match TRBD1. There are 16 residues in the CDR3. The germline V gene has CDR1 LNHNV and CDR2 YYDKDF (reference sequence). V was clipped by 3 bases and J by 0 bases; unmatched bases: 3. CDR3 residues: CATSRDRGTSYNEQFF. CDR3 bases: TGTGCCACCAGCAGGGACAGGGGAACCTCCTACAATGAGCAGTTCTTC.

This clonotype came up a few times. The genes are TRBV12-3 or TRBV12-4 and TRBJ2-1, with a possible D match to TRBD1 (6 bases). The V end lost 3 bases, the J end lost 9 bases, and 18 bases lay between the germline ends. This CDR3 is 15 amino acids long. CDR3 sequence (DNA): TGTGCCAGCAGTTTCGGAACAGGGTTAGTTCGTGAGCAGTTCTTC. Its protein is CASSFGTGLVREQFF.

The rearrangement links TRBV6-1 to TRBJ1-2, with 8 bases identical to TRBD1. Trimming at V came to 7 bases and at J to 4 bases, leaving 11 bases not matched to a gene. The CDR3 has 15 amino acids. Germline V CDR1 and CDR2: MNHNS, SASEGT. CDR3 nucleotides: TGTGCCAGCATCCTTTTGGACAGGGCGGGCTATGGCTACACCTTC. This encodes CASILLDRAGYGYTF.

V is TRBV4-1 and J is TRBJ2-5; no clear D. The CDR3 consists of 14 residues. Between the trimmed V and J ends, which lost 4 bases and 0 bases, there was a span of 9 bases. From germline, CDR1 is MGHRA and CDR2 YSYEKL. The CDR3 sequence is CASSPLQDQETQYF. The CDR3 region has the DNA TGCGCCAGCAGCCCCTTACAAGACCAAGAGACCCAGTACTTC.

The sample holds a few counts of this clonotype. The rearrangement uses TRBV4-3 and TRBJ2-5; a possible D gene is TRBD2 (6 bases). The V and J ends lost 4 bases and 1 base respectively, with 13 bases between them. Germline V lookup: CDR1 LGHNA, CDR2 YSLEER. This CDR3 is 15 amino acids long. CDR3 sequence: CASSPLRGSQETQYF. The CDR3 bases are TGCGCCAGCAGCCCACTACGGGGGTCCCAAGAGACCCAGTACTTC.

The CDR3 protein is CASRSGGGTTDTQYF. CDR3 coding DNA: TGTGCCAGCAGGAGCGGGGGTGGGACCACAGATACGCAGTATTTT. The rearrangement uses TRBV7-6 and TRBJ2-3; TRBD2 matches at 8 bases. V dropped 6 bases and J dropped 2; count of bases not matched to a gene: 7. The length of the CDR3 is 15 residues. CDR1 is SGHVS, CDR2 FNYEAQ, per germline.